These 19 T cell receptor beta chains were all obtained from the same sample, sequenced in a study of T cell responses to AZD1222 COVID-19 vaccine. The data were produced by immunoSEQ multiplex PCR, yet TCRdb's version contains in-frame clones alone and is incomplete. The repertoire holds around 100,000 clones, with 85% to 95% as singletons. The sequences come from peripheral blood, collected on day 0 of AZD1222 vaccination. The receptors stem from an adult in good health.

The chain employs TRBV10-3 and TRBJ2-2; D gene unclear. V lost 0 bases to trimming and J lost 5 bases, with 13 bases between them. CDR1 and CDR2 from the germline V gene are ENHRY and SYGVKD. This CDR3 is 16 amino acids long. DNA for the CDR3: TGTGCCATCAGTGAGTCTCGATGGGTCGGTACCGGGGAGCTGTTTTTT. Translation: CAISESRWVGTGELFF.

V is TRBV7-2 and J is TRBJ2-1; D gene ambiguous. The CDR3 spans 14 residues. V was pared by 2 bases and J by 1 base, with 6 bases between. Germline CDR1 and CDR2: SGHTA and FQGNSA. This CDR3 reads CASSLSRSYNEQFF. CDR3 coding DNA: TGTGCCAGCAGCTTAAGCCGGTCCTACAATGAGCAGTTCTTC.

The chain is built from TRBV11-2 and TRBJ2-1; D gene unclear. V was shortened by 5 bases and J by 1 base, with 12 bases between the two germline ends. The CDR3 is made up of 15 amino acids. Germline V gene data show CDR1 as SGHAT and CDR2 as FQNNGV. CDR3 nucleotide sequence: TGTGCCAGCAGCCTAATTGTGGGTTCCTACAATGAGCAGTTCTTC. Translated: CASSLIVGSYNEQFF. The full variable domain, with the rest looked up from reference TRBV11-2 and TRBJ2-1, is EAGVAQSPRYKIIEKRQSVAFWCNPISGHATLYWYQQILGQGPKLLIQFQNNGVVDDSQLPKDRFSAERLKGVDSTLKIQPAKLEDSAVYLCASSLIVGSYNEQFFGPGTRLTVL.

The gene calls are TRBV7-2 and TRBJ2-1, with 11 bases fitting TRBD2. After removal of 6 bases from V and 0 bases from J, the junction contained 4 bases not matched to a gene. This CDR3 spans 16 amino acids. Germline CDR1 SGHTA, CDR2 FQGNSA. The CDR3 loop reads CASRWTSGSSYNEQFF. The CDR3 coding sequence is TGTGCCAGCAGATGGACTAGCGGGTCCTCCTACAATGAGCAGTTCTTC. Using reference TRBV7-2 and TRBJ2-1 for the parts outside the CDR3, the full variable domain is GAGVSQSPSNKVTEKGKDVELRCDPISGHTALYWYRQSLGQGLEFLIYFQGNSAPDKSGLPSDRFSAERTGGSVSTLTIQRTQQEDSAVYLCASRWTSGSSYNEQFFGPGTRLTVL.

This rearrangement joins TRBV30 to TRBJ1-1; maybe TRBD1 (5 bases). CDR1 is GTSNPN and CDR2 is SVGIG in the germline V gene (reference sequence). There are 15 residues in the CDR3. With 0 bases removed from V and 0 bases from J, the gap between germline ends came to 11 bases. CDR3: CAWSVKGTLNTEAFF. The DNA of the CDR3 is TGTGCCTGGAGTGTAAAAGGGACCCTGAACACTGAAGCTTTCTTT.

V usage is TRBV7-9 and J usage is TRBJ1-1, with a possible D match to TRBD1 (6 bases). Germline assignment: CDR1 SEHNR and CDR2 FQNEAQ (reference sequence). The CDR3 is 15 residues long. Trimming left V 1 base short and J 4 bases short, with 13 bases between. The CDR3 loop is CASSLEQGRGTEAFF. The CDR3 DNA is TGTGCCAGCAGCTTAGAACAGGGTAGGGGCACTGAAGCTTTCTTT.

J is TRBJ1-4 and V is TRBV18; D remains ambiguous. V lost 3 bases and J lost 7, with 21 bases in between. The CDR3 has 17 amino acids. In germline, CDR1 is KGHSH, CDR2 LQKENI. The CDR3 coding sequence is TGTGCCAGCTCACCTCGGCAGGCTGGCCCAGAGATTGAAAAACTGTTTTTT. This gives the protein CASSPRQAGPEIEKLFF.

V usage is TRBV13 and J usage is TRBJ1-3; 9 bases map to TRBD1. Germline loops: CDR1 PRHDT, CDR2 FYEKMQ (reference sequence). The CDR3 contains 16 residues. With V trimmed by 0 bases and J by 4 bases, 4 bases remained unmatched. The CDR3 sequence: CASSLGNRGQGNTIYF. CDR3 bases: TGTGCCAGCAGCTTAGGGAACAGGGGGCAAGGAAACACCATATATTTT.

The chain employs TRBV4-2 and TRBJ2-1; 9 bases are shared with TRBD1. V dropped 4 bases and J dropped 5; count of bases not matched to a gene: 6. Germline assignment: CDR1 LGHNA and CDR2 YNFKEQ. The length of the CDR3 is 15 residues. The CDR3 is CASSPPGDRDNEQFF. Here the CDR3 DNA reads TGTGCCAGCAGCCCCCCGGGGGACAGGGACAATGAGCAGTTCTTC.

CDR3 sequence: CASSPRDGSFSNEQFF. The DNA of the CDR3 is TGTGCCAGCAGCCCCCGGGATGGGTCCTTCTCCAATGAGCAGTTCTTC. V is TRBV11-2 and J is TRBJ2-1, with a possible D match to TRBD2 (5 bases). CDR3 length: 16 residues. V was cut by 5 bases and J by 6 bases, with 20 bases left in between. Germline-derived CDR1 and CDR2 are SGHAT and FQNNGV.

The V gene is TRBV11-2, the J gene TRBJ2-7; D is unresolved. The CDR3 covers 15 residues. Looked up from germline, CDR1 is SGHAT and CDR2 is FQNNGV. Trimming shortened V by 1 base and J by 3 bases, and 13 bases separated the two germline ends. The CDR3 bases are TGTGCCAGCAGCTTAGGGATGGTCGGAGACTACGAGCAGTACTTC. Translating it yields CASSLGMVGDYEQYF. Looking up the rest from reference TRBV11-2 and TRBJ2-7 gives the full variable domain: EAGVAQSPRYKIIEKRQSVAFWCNPISGHATLYWYQQILGQGPKLLIQFQNNGVVDDSQLPKDRFSAERLKGVDSTLKIQPAKLEDSAVYLCASSLGMVGDYEQYFGPGTRLTVT.

This rearrangement joins TRBV5-6 to TRBJ2-7; D is unresolved. This CDR3 has 16 amino acids. Germline V CDR1 and CDR2: SGHDT, YYEEEE. Trimming shortened V by 2 bases and J by 1 base, and 16 bases separated the two germline ends. The CDR3 DNA is TGTGCCAGCAGCTTTGGCAGAACCTGGGTATCCTACGAGCAGTACTTC. This sequence encodes CASSFGRTWVSYEQYF.

The J gene is TRBJ2-7, the V gene TRBV28; 7 nucleotides line up with TRBD1. Germline trimming cut 1 base from V and 4 bases from J; bases unmatched to any gene: 7. Germline V gene data show CDR1 as MDHEN and CDR2 as SYDVKM. This CDR3 is 15 amino acids long. CDR3 in DNA: TGTGCCAGCAGTTTATCCGGACAGGCATTATACGAGCAGTACTTC. It specifies CASSLSGQALYEQYF.

The V and J genes are TRBV29-1 and TRBJ1-5; perhaps TRBD1 as D (6 bases). Germline CDR1 reads SQVTM; CDR2 reads ANQGSEA. Trimming took 6 bases from V and 7 from J, leaving 16 bases between them. This CDR3 region has 13 residues. The CDR3 is CSVGQGRRQPQHF. CDR3 bases: TGCAGCGTGGGTCAGGGGAGAAGGCAGCCCCAGCATTTT.

This chain uses TRBV2 with TRBJ1-1; D is perhaps TRBD1 (5 bases). The CDR3 totals 15 residues. The V and J ends lost 8 bases and 6 bases respectively, with 22 bases between them. Germline-derived CDR1 and CDR2 are SNHLY and FYNNEI. The CDR3 is CASSQRMQGRAEAFF. CDR3 in DNA: TGTGCCAGCTCCCAGAGAATGCAGGGCCGGGCTGAAGCTTTCTTT. The full variable domain, its missing parts supplied by reference TRBV2 and TRBJ1-1, is EPEVTQTPSHQVTQMGQEVILRCVPISNHLYFYWYRQILGQKVEFLVSFYNNEISEKSEIFDDQFSVERPDGSNFTLKIRSTKLEDSAMYFCASSQRMQGRAEAFFGQGTRLTVV.

V usage is TRBV2 and J usage is TRBJ1-6, with 7 bases aligning to TRBD1. The J segment lost 6 bases and the V segment lost 3 bases, leaving 2 bases of the junction unmatched. CDR1 and CDR2 (germline): SNHLY, FYNNEI. CDR3 length equals 14 residues. The CDR3 region has the DNA TGTGCCAGCAGTGAGACAGGGCGTAATTCACCCCTCCACTTT. It codes for CASSETGRNSPLHF. The full variable domain, in which reference TRBV2 and TRBJ1-6 provide the parts outside the CDR3, is EPEVTQTPSHQVTQMGQEVILRCVPISNHLYFYWYRQILGQKVEFLVSFYNNEISEKSEIFDDQFSVERPDGSNFTLKIRSTKLEDSAMYFCASSETGRNSPLHFGNGTRLTVT.

V is TRBV30 and J is TRBJ2-5; maybe TRBD2 (6 bases). The ends were cut back, 0 bases at V and 5 bases at J, with 16 bases in the middle. The CDR3 length is 15 residues. Germline V gives CDR1 GTSNPN, CDR2 SVGIG (reference sequence). The chain's CDR3 is CAWSVRLGSGETQYF. The CDR3 nucleotides read TGTGCCTGGAGTGTACGACTAGGCTCGGGGGAGACCCAGTACTTC.

The chain employs TRBV2 and TRBJ1-5, with D perhaps TRBD1 (6 bases). The germline gives CDR1 SNHLY, CDR2 FYNNEI. The CDR3 contains 17 residues. Trimming took 5 bases from V and 6 from J, leaving 23 bases between them. The CDR3 DNA follows: TGTGCCAGCAGTCGAGACCAGACAGGACCCTTTCGTCAGCCCCAGCATTTT. As protein: CASSRDQTGPFRQPQHF.

This clone has only one observation. The chain carries TRBV15 and TRBJ2-7; D unresolved. The CDR3 loop spans 13 amino acids. Germline loops: CDR1 LNHNV, CDR2 YYDKDF (reference sequence). V was pared by 1 base and J by 2 bases, with 6 bases between. This CDR3 is CATSRADTYEQYF. DNA of the CDR3: TGTGCCACCAGCAGAGCTGATACCTACGAGCAGTACTTC.